Described below is a single T cell receptor (beta chain) sequence and its context. RNA transcripts gave rise to amplified TCR beta CDR3 regions. HTBI primers drove first-round RT-PCR of the TCR CDR3. TCRdb re-analysed the multiplex PCR reads in MiXCR, keeping a single row per CDR3 protein. The sample yields 500,000 to 600,000 distinct CDR3 sequences, around 42% seen once. This CDR3 comprises 16 residues. The J segment lost 3 bases and the V segment lost 3 bases, leaving 7 bases of the junction unmatched. Per germline, CDR1 SGHAT and CDR2 FQNNGV. This sample is part of a study of T cells in Graves' hyperthyroidism and ophthalmopathy.

This chain uses TRBV11-2 with TRBJ2-5, with 10 bases aligning to TRBD2. This receptor was identified in a young woman with Graves' hyperthyroidism. The material sequenced was peripheral blood or thyroid tissue (not recorded which). CDR3 nucleotide sequence: TGTGCCAGCAGCTTGATTCGGCTAGCGGGAGAAGAGACCCAGTACTTC. It codes for CASSLIRLAGEETQYF.